This TCR beta chain appears in the sequencing data of a study of T cell responses to AZD1222 COVID-19 vaccine. Note on this clone: Its target is unknown.

The V end lost 0 bases, the J end lost 3 bases, and 8 bases lay between the germline ends. Germline V lookup: CDR1 MNHNY, CDR2 SVGAGI (reference sequence). This CDR3 is 14 amino acids long. Some clones are missing from TCRdb's copy, which holds only in-frame ones; the method was immunoSEQ multiplex PCR. The sample lists 150,000 to 200,000 clones, under 95% occurring once. Pooling was applied to second doses at about 4 or about 12 weeks. Study observations and caveats: The study reported that nearly half of spike-specific TCRs target unmutated variant regions. Donors skewed white British and female; clonal diversity was possibly underestimated. In all cases, repertoires were sampled only after the peak T cell response.

The sequenced sample was peripheral blood, obtained 28 days after the second AZD1222 dose. The chain has TRBV6-6 and TRBJ1-1; D gene unclear. This TCR was sampled from an adult who received the AZD1222 COVID-19 vaccine. The CDR3 DNA reads TGTGCCAGCAGTTACTCCGGTCAGGACACTGAAGCTTTCTTT. Encoded protein: CASSYSGQDTEAFF.